This T cell receptor (beta chain) was captured by sequencing in a study of T cells in Graves' hyperthyroidism and ophthalmopathy. Ten or more counts support this clonotype. What it binds is not known. Findings and caveats of the study: Peripheral blood also featured most of the thyroid clonotypes expanded above 0.001.

Germline-derived CDR1 and CDR2 are SGHNT and YENEEA. CDR3 length equals 13 residues. V shed 3 bases and J shed 1 base, with 5 bases lying between them. TCR beta CDR3 regions were amplified from RNA. Primed by the HTBI set, a first-round RT-PCR was run on the TCR CDR3. MiXCR, run by TCRdb on the multiplex PCR reads, gives a single entry per CDR3 protein. The table lists hundreds of thousands of distinct CDR3 sequences, 18% of them singletons. The clonotype originates from a woman between 50 and 59 years old with Graves' hyperthyroidism that later progressed to Graves' ophthalmopathy. The chain has TRBV11-3 and TRBJ2-3; D unresolved. Sequenced material: blood. The CDR3 DNA reads TGTGCCAGCAGCTTTAGCCGCACAGATACGCAGTATTTT. It yields the protein CASSFSRTDTQYF.